A selection of T cell receptor beta chains follows, all from one sample in a study of blood T cell repertoires in COVID-19. Clones were sequenced by immunoSEQ multiplex PCR, and TCRdb holds only the in-frame ones, with some missing. The sample contains around 250,000 clones, 91% of which appear only once. Material: PBMCs or T cells enriched from blood (not recorded which). The receptors shown here come from a man aged 40-55 years who had been exposed to COVID-19. Both conserved end residues are part of each CDR3. Each record gives: D gene, V gene, CDR3 length, clone size, J gene, CDR3 DNA, CDR3 protein. A D gene is named only where the DNA matches it firmly. Clone size, where shown, is once, few, many, or a class for clones that have expanded.

-	TRBV5-5	13	once	TRBJ2-7	TGTGCCAGCAGCTTGAGCTCTCTCTACGAGCAGTACTTC	CASSLSSLYEQYF
-	TRBV7-2	13	-	TRBJ2-2	TGTGCCAGCAGCCACGAAACAACCGGGGAGCTGTTTTTT	CASSHETTGELFF
-	TRBV9	14	-	TRBJ2-5	TGTGCCAGCAGCGTGGGGGCGAGCCAAGAGACCCAGTACTTC	CASSVGASQETQYF
-	TRBV6-5	14	-	TRBJ1-3	TGTGCCAGCAGTCCGACAAGCTCTGGAAACACCATATATTTT	CASSPTSSGNTIYF
-	TRBV28	14	-	TRBJ1-6	TGTGCCAGCAGTTTTGAGACAGGCTGGACACCCCTCCACTTT	CASSFETGWTPLHF
-	TRBV21-1	16	-	TRBJ2-5	TGTGCCAGCAGCAATAATGGGGGGAGTGGGCAAGAGACCCAGTACTTC	CASSNNGGSGQETQYF
-	TRBV19	14	-	TRBJ1-6	TGTGCCAGTAGGGAAGAACAGGTGAATTCACCCCTCCACTTT	CASREEQVNSPLHF
-	TRBV30	13	-	TRBJ1-5	TGTGCCTGGAGTATGGGGGCAGGGCAGCCCCAGCATTTT	CAWSMGAGQPQHF
-	TRBV25-1	14	-	TRBJ1-2	TGTGCCAGCACTGAACCCGGACAGCTACATGGCTACACCTTC	CASTEPGQLHGYTF
TRBD2	TRBV3-1/TRBV3-2	18	once	TRBJ2-3	TGTGCCAGCAGCCATGAAACAATAGCGGGAGACCCCCCAGATACGCAGTATTTT	CASSHETIAGDPPDTQYF
-	TRBV5-4	16	-	TRBJ2-3	TGTGCCAGCAGCTCGCCCGGGGGTCTCGCCGGAGATACGCAGTATTTT	CASSSPGGLAGDTQYF
-	TRBV9	17	-	TRBJ2-2	TGTGCCAGCAGCGTAGGGGTGGCCGCGGGATTCACCGGGGAGCTGTTTTTT	CASSVGVAAGFTGELFF
-	TRBV4-1	13	-	TRBJ2-7	TGCGCCAGCAGCCAAGATTCAAACTACGAGCAGTACTTC	CASSQDSNYEQYF
-	TRBV19	15	-	TRBJ1-2	TGTGCCAGTAGTACTGGGAGAAGCAGCGTTTATGGCTACACCTTC	CASSTGRSSVYGYTF
-	TRBV21-1	13	-	TRBJ2-1	TGTGCCAGCAGCAAAGCCCCTAGAGTGGGGCAGTTCTTC	CASSKAPRVGQFF
-	TRBV11-3	17	-	TRBJ1-6	TGTGCCAGCAGCTTAGGGACCGGGAGGGGCTATAATTCACCCCTCCACTTT	CASSLGTGRGYNSPLHF
TRBD2	TRBV28	15	-	TRBJ2-3	TGTGCCAGCAGTTTCCGCGCGGGGGACACAGATACGCAGTATTTT	CASSFRAGDTDTQYF
TRBD1	TRBV15	15	few	TRBJ1-6	TGTGCCACCAGCACAGGGACAGGAAACAATTCACCCCTCCACTTT	CATSTGTGNNSPLHF
TRBD2	TRBV3-1/TRBV3-2	15	-	TRBJ2-1	TGTGCCAGCAGATCCGGACTAGCGGGAGACAGTGAGCAGTTCTTC	CASRSGLAGDSEQFF
TRBD2	TRBV24-1	16	-	TRBJ2-2	TGTGCCACCAGTGGCCTAGCGGGAGACGGCACCGGGGAGCTGTTTTTT	CATSGLAGDGTGELFF